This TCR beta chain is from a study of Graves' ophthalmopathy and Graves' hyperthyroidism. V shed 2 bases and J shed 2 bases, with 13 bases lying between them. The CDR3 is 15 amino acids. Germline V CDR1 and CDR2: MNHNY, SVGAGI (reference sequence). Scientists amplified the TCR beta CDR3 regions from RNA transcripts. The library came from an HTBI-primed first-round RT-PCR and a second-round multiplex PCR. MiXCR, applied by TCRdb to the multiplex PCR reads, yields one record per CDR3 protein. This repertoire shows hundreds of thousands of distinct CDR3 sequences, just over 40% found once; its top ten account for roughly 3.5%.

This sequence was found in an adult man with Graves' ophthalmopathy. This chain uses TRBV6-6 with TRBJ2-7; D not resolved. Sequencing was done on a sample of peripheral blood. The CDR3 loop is CASSYLGPKPYEQYF. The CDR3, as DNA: TGTGCCAGCAGTTACCTTGGACCGAAACCCTACGAGCAGTACTTC.